Only a few counts were recorded for the clone carrying this T cell receptor beta chain. This specimen belongs to a study of cytomegalovirus exposure and HLA in healthy donors. V was trimmed by 8 bases and J by 1 base, leaving 12 bases between them. The germline V gene has CDR1 MDHEN and CDR2 SYDVKM. CDR3 length: 13 residues. Among the 110 or so subjects of the validation cohort, separate from the 666-subject first cohort, were the donors. Assay: immunoSEQ multiplex PCR; the TCRdb copy retains only in-frame clones and omits some. Here the sample spans 250,000 to 350,000 clones, roughly 90% being singletons.

The sequence was obtained from a woman under 30 in good health and CMV-seronegative. Sequencing was performed on PBMCs. The gene calls are TRBV28 and TRBJ2-7; weak D call: TRBD1 (5 bases). CDR3: CASAGRPSYEQYF. CDR3 coding DNA: TGTGCCAGCGCAGGGCGGCCGTCCTACGAGCAGTACTTC.